This TCR beta chain derives from a study of blood T cell repertoires in COVID-19 (dated by TCRdb to 2018 to 2020). Concerning the study at large: Samples covering the acute and convalescent phases of COVID-19 were provided by collaborators in the United States, Italy and Spain. The material from the prospective study consisted of cDNA or gDNA derived from T cells, B-cell-depleted T cells, or PBMCs. Deeply sampled blood TCRbeta repertoires from subjects exposed to, actively infected with, or recovered from COVID-19 were included in the dataset. The repertoires were released in a freely available public database intended as a resource for research on the immune response to SARS-CoV-2. Samples came from the ongoing ImmuneRACE study (first 160 participants) plus 1,254 subjects from 6 global collaborators. A de-identified subject ID, COVID-19 status, age in years and sex were almost always included in the sample metadata. Where available, HLA class I and class II types were taken from metadata supplied by the sample provider and were not determined by assay-based typing.

Note on this clone: Its antigen has not been determined. No much larger clone is present one base from it, and per-base qualities are unavailable.

TCRbeta CDR3 regions were amplified from genomic DNA by means of the immunoSEQ Assay, a bias-controlled multiplex PCR. The study's processing was this. The number of nucleated cells in each sample was estimated by amplification of reference gene primers within the assay. To quantify the absolute abundance of each unique TCRbeta CDR3 rearrangement, sequence reads were collapsed and filtered. For each sample, productive Simpson clonality was calculated as the square root of Simpson's diversity index across productive rearrangements. The source is immuneACCESS, and TCRdb retained only in-frame sequences with V and J called. Part of the clones is not carried over; for the studies checked, unresolved V genes explain less than half of this, and the remainder is unexplained. Clone size and the V and J calls come from that table; the DNA yielded D and trimming. The sample contains about 150,000 clones, roughly nine tenths of them found a single time. The biggest ten clones account for approximately 0.48% of the sample.

From cysteine to phenylalanine, the CDR3 is 13 amino acids long. CDR3 DNA is the only sequence kept; it has 39 bases, read in frame from the first base. At the junction V is shortened by 6 bases and J by 11 bases; bases outside the gene matches: 9. As encoded in the germline V gene, CDR1 is MDHEN while CDR2 is SYDVKM. Each collaborating institution followed its own protocols to collect whole blood in K2EDTA tubes. Collaborator samples were shipped for TCRbeta analysis as frozen whole blood, isolated PBMCs, or DNA extracted from either sample type. What the research found in general, with its limitations: How much clinical and demographic metadata was included differed by source and by participant, and the metadata was provided uncurated.

Sequenced material: peripheral blood. This receptor chain uses TRBV28 and TRBJ1-5, with 8 central nucleotides matching TRBD1. The source is a man in his fifties with acute or convalescent COVID-19. The CDR3 here reads CASSRTGWSAQHF. The DNA sequence follows: TGTGCCAGCAGCAGGACAGGGTGGTCAGCCCAGCATTTT.